Listed below are T cell receptor beta chains from one sample, sequenced in a study of cytomegalovirus exposure and HLA in healthy donors. Assay used: immunoSEQ multiplex PCR; TCRdb lists only in-frame clones, some missing. The sample consists of more than 140,000 clones, 82% of them appearing once. The sequencing sample was made of PBMCs. These receptors all stem from a man aged 25-45 years in good health and CMV-seropositive. CDR3s include the opening cysteine and the closing phenylalanine or tryptophan. D genes are given only for firm matches. The size of a clone is reported for some rows only, either as once, few or many, or as a class for expanded clones.

J,size,D,V,CDR3,DNA
TRBJ1-2,-,TRBD1,TRBV27,CASRPISTGVGGYTF,TGTGCCAGCAGACCTATTTCGACAGGGGTTGGCGGCTACACCTTC
TRBJ2-1,-,-,TRBV7-9,CASSSLVAGSSYNEQFF,TGTGCCAGCAGCTCCCTCGTCGCGGGAAGCTCTTACAATGAGCAGTTCTTC
TRBJ2-7,-,-,TRBV28,CASIGGAGIIYEQYF,TGTGCCAGCATTGGGGGGGCCGGAATCATCTACGAGCAGTACTTC
TRBJ2-1,-,TRBD1,TRBV7-9,CASSPQMVQGAFNEQFF,TGTGCCAGCAGCCCTCAGATGGTACAGGGGGCCTTCAATGAGCAGTTCTTC
TRBJ2-7,-,-,TRBV7-8,CASSYSRARDPSYEQYF,TGTGCCAGCAGCTACTCCCGAGCGCGGGACCCCTCCTACGAGCAGTACTTC
TRBJ2-7,once,TRBD1,TRBV30,CAWSGTGDEQYF,TGTGCCTGGAGTGGGACAGGGGACGAGCAGTACTTC
TRBJ2-2,-,TRBD1,TRBV7-8,CASSSGQGATGELFF,TGTGCCAGCAGCTCCGGACAGGGGGCCACCGGGGAGCTGTTTTTT
TRBJ2-1,-,TRBD1,TRBV28,CGAWTGGEDSYNEQFF,TGTGGAGCGTGGACAGGGGGCGAGGACTCCTACAATGAGCAGTTCTTC
TRBJ2-7,few,-,TRBV5-1,CASSFRQAISRDEQYF,TGCGCCAGCAGCTTTCGACAGGCAATATCCCGTGACGAGCAGTACTTC
TRBJ2-3,few,-,TRBV7-9,CASSLPLRESTDTQYF,TGTGCCAGCAGCCTCCCTTTGAGGGAAAGCACAGATACGCAGTATTTT
TRBJ2-1,-,TRBD1,TRBV19,CASSRDRQFF,TGTGCCAGTAGTAGGGACAGGCAGTTCTTC
TRBJ2-1,once,TRBD2,TRBV29-1,CSVEGGGSSYNEQFF,TGCAGCGTTGAGGGGGGGGGTAGCTCCTACAATGAGCAGTTCTTC
TRBJ2-2,-,TRBD1,TRBV27,CASSPGTGGWGGTGELFF,TGTGCCAGCAGTCCGGGGACAGGGGGCTGGGGTGGGACCGGGGAGCTGTTTTTT
TRBJ1-2,-,TRBD1,TRBV4-3,CASSQAGTGELGYGYTF,TGCGCCAGCAGCCAAGCTGGGACAGGGGAGTTAGGCTATGGCTACACCTTC
TRBJ1-1,-,TRBD1,TRBV6-1,CASKPTGRTEAFF,TGTGCCAGCAAGCCGACAGGGCGGACTGAAGCTTTCTTT
TRBJ2-6,-,-,TRBV18,CASSPPAQSGANVLTF,TGTGCCAGCTCACCACCGGCACAGTCTGGGGCCAACGTCCTGACTTTC
TRBJ2-2,-,TRBD2,TRBV4-3,CASSPVTSSNTGELFF,TGCGCCAGCAGCCCGGTGACTAGCTCGAACACCGGGGAGCTGTTTTTT
TRBJ1-2,few,-,TRBV7-2,CASSLLEAGYTF,TGTGCCAGCAGCTTATTGGAGGCGGGCTACACCTTC
TRBJ1-1,few,-,TRBV5-3,CARSLTSSYEAFF,TGTGCCAGAAGCTTAACGAGTAGTTATGAAGCTTTCTTT
TRBJ2-7,-,TRBD1,TRBV9,CASSRDREDEQYF,TGTGCCAGCAGCCGGGACAGGGAGGACGAGCAGTACTTC
TRBJ2-2,once,TRBD1,TRBV7-2,CASSLAAGGSGTGELFF,TGTGCCAGCAGCTTAGCCGCAGGGGGTAGTGGAACCGGGGAGCTGTTTTTT
TRBJ2-7,-,TRBD1,TRBV4-3,CASSQFYGDRRTYEQYF,TGCGCCAGCAGCCAATTTTATGGGGACAGGCGGACCTACGAGCAGTACTTC
TRBJ2-3,-,TRBD2,TRBV2,CAKGLAGALDGTDTQYF,TGTGCCAAGGGACTAGCGGGGGCTCTTGACGGGACAGATACGCAGTATTTT
TRBJ2-1,-,-,TRBV28,CASTSDTSSYNEQFF,TGTGCCAGCACCTCGGACACAAGCTCCTACAATGAGCAGTTCTTC
TRBJ1-4,-,-,TRBV27,CASSSLQGGGEKLFF,TGTGCCAGCAGTTCTTTACAGGGAGGGGGTGAAAAACTGTTTTTT
TRBJ2-3,-,TRBD1,TRBV7-9,CDSTLLGDRGIDTQYF,TGTGACAGCACCCTGCTTGGGGACAGGGGTATCGATACGCAGTATTTT
TRBJ2-3,-,TRBD2,TRBV19,CASTLTSGSGADTQYF,TGTGCCAGTACCTTGACTAGCGGGAGTGGAGCAGATACGCAGTATTTT
TRBJ2-1,-,TRBD2,TRBV4-1,CASSRWTSEVTTYNEQFF,TGCGCCAGCAGCAGATGGACTAGCGAGGTAACGACCTACAATGAGCAGTTCTTC
TRBJ2-1,few,-,TRBV4-1,CASSQEGAYNEQFF,TGCGCCAGCAGCCAAGAGGGGGCTTACAATGAGCAGTTCTTC
TRBJ2-1,-,-,TRBV7-8,CASSLVGGDRYNEQFF,TGTGCCAGCAGCTTAGTTGGGGGAGACAGGTACAATGAGCAGTTCTTC
TRBJ2-3,few,-,TRBV5-1,CASRPSISTDTQYF,TGCGCCAGCAGACCATCTATTTCAACAGATACGCAGTATTTT
TRBJ2-5,-,-,TRBV5-1,CASSLGQPLEQYF,TGCGCCAGCAGCTTAGGACAGCCTCTGGAGCAGTACTTC
TRBJ2-7,-,-,TRBV19,CASSIGKGLEQYF,TGTGCCAGTAGTATCGGCAAGGGACTCGAGCAGTACTTC
TRBJ2-7,-,TRBD2,TRBV19,CASSISLAGGYEQYF,TGTGCCAGTAGTATCAGCCTAGCGGGAGGTTACGAGCAGTACTTC
TRBJ2-1,-,TRBD1,TRBV7-2,CASRRTGVDNEQFF,TGTGCCAGCAGGCGGACAGGGGTAGACAATGAGCAGTTCTTC
TRBJ1-5,-,-,TRBV28,CASSPPAGQNQPQHF,TGTGCCAGCAGCCCACCGGCAGGGCAAAATCAGCCCCAGCATTTT
TRBJ2-7,-,TRBD2,TRBV11-2,CASSLLAGGLSYEQYF,TGTGCCAGCAGCTTATTAGCGGGAGGGCTTAGCTACGAGCAGTACTTC
TRBJ1-5,-,TRBD1,TRBV28,CASSPLTGGSNQPQHF,TGTGCCAGCAGTCCCCTTACAGGGGGAAGCAATCAGCCCCAGCATTTT
TRBJ1-1,few,-,TRBV2,CASSATGNTEAFF,TGTGCCAGCAGTGCAACAGGGAACACTGAAGCTTTCTTT
TRBJ2-5,-,TRBD2,TRBV5-1,CASSRLAGGQETQYF,TGCGCCAGCAGCCGACTAGCGGGGGGGCAAGAGACCCAGTACTTC
TRBJ2-7,-,TRBD1,TRBV6-7,CASSAGGAFYEQYF,TGTGCCAGCAGCGCAGGGGGCGCGTTCTACGAGCAGTACTTC
TRBJ2-7,few,-,TRBV7-2,CASSSFSYEQYF,TGTGCCAGCAGCTCCTTCTCCTACGAGCAGTACTTC
TRBJ1-4,-,-,TRBV11-2,CASSPPGEKLFF,TGTGCCAGCAGCCCACCCGGGGAAAAACTGTTTTTT
TRBJ2-7,-,-,TRBV20-1,CSATADEQYF,TGCAGTGCTACCGCGGACGAGCAGTACTTC
TRBJ2-1,-,TRBD2,TRBV28,CASSPSGGPYNEQFF,TGTGCCAGCAGCCCCAGCGGGGGGCCTTACAATGAGCAGTTCTTC
TRBJ2-3,-,-,TRBV11-2,CASSLERSTDTQYF,TGTGCCAGCAGCTTAGAGAGGTCCACAGATACGCAGTATTTT
TRBJ2-5,-,-,TRBV5-1,CASSLGTRPEGQYF,TGCGCCAGCAGCTTGGGGACCCGCCCAGAGGGCCAGTACTTC
TRBJ2-5,-,-,TRBV30,CAWRKDLVRETQYF,TGTGCCTGGAGAAAGGACTTAGTTCGAGAGACCCAGTACTTC
TRBJ2-2,-,TRBD2,TRBV7-9,CASSFSGTSGGAYTGELFF,TGTGCCAGCAGCTTTTCCGGGACTAGCGGGGGGGCCTACACCGGGGAGCTGTTTTTT
TRBJ1-5,-,-,TRBV5-1,CASSFGTDPNQPQHF,TGCGCCAGCAGCTTCGGAACAGACCCCAATCAGCCCCAGCATTTT
TRBJ2-5,once,-,TRBV30,CAGSGGWQETQYF,TGTGCCGGGAGTGGGGGCTGGCAAGAGACCCAGTACTTC
TRBJ2-7,-,TRBD1,TRBV6-5,CASSSDRGGEQYF,TGTGCCAGCAGCTCAGACAGGGGTGGCGAGCAGTACTTC